This passage covers 6 T cell receptor beta chains from one sample sequenced in a study of beta chain features in type 1 diabetes. Broader study findings: Type 1 diabetes patients showed a moderate but significant shortening of TCRB CDR3s in all four CD4+ subsets.

Of the isolated RNA, all was reverse transcribed, and so the sequenced material was expressed TCRB transcripts. Clones were sequenced by immunoSEQ multiplex PCR, and TCRdb holds only the in-frame ones, with some missing. This sample has 50,000 or so clones, with around 45% found just once. Their antigens are not known. What was sequenced was Tregs from blood. Receptors originate from a man aged 25-45 years with type 1 diabetes.

This chain uses TRBV2 with TRBJ2-5, with TRBD2 matching 9 bases. Germline V lookup: CDR1 SNHLY, CDR2 FYNNEI. V lost 6 bases to trimming and J lost 5 bases; unmatched junction nucleotides: 22. The CDR3 contains 19 residues. The CDR3 sequence: CASSMDGGRGGRAGETQYF. CDR3 sequence (DNA): TGTGCCAGCAGCATGGACGGTGGGAGAGGCGGGAGGGCCGGGGAGACCCAGTACTTC.

This chain joins TRBV11-2 and TRBJ1-2; no firm D call. The V and J ends lost 2 bases and 0 bases respectively, with 10 bases between them. The length of the CDR3 is 15 residues. CDR1 and CDR2 from the germline V gene are SGHAT and FQNNGV. The CDR3, as DNA: TGTGCCAGCAGCTTACGCCAGGTTACTAACTATGGCTACACCTTC. Its protein product is CASSLRQVTNYGYTF.

This clone was found a few times. The chain couples TRBV5-6 to TRBJ2-1; 8 bases line up with TRBD2. Per the germline V gene, CDR1 is SGHDT and CDR2 is YYEEEE. The length of the CDR3 is 15 residues. J gave up 0 bases and V 6 bases, and 5 bases lay outside the gene matches. The CDR3 region is CASTREGSSYNEQFF. The CDR3 DNA is TGTGCCAGCACTCGGGAGGGGAGCTCCTACAATGAGCAGTTCTTC.

This rearrangement joins TRBV19 to TRBJ1-2, with D tentatively TRBD1 (6 bases). The CDR3 sequence is 15 residues long. Looked up from germline, CDR1 is LNHDA and CDR2 is SQIVND (reference sequence). V was shortened by 10 bases and J by 8 bases, with 26 bases between the two germline ends. CDR3 residues: CATESEDRSSGGYTF. For the CDR3, the DNA is TGTGCCACGGAGAGTGAAGACAGGTCCTCCGGCGGCTACACCTTC.

This clone was detected only a few times. The chain is built from TRBV4-3 and TRBJ2-1, with 8 positions matching TRBD1. Trimming removed 4 bases from V and 6 bases from J; junction bases left unmatched: 11. The CDR3 length is 16 residues. Germline lookup yields CDR1 LGHNA and CDR2 YSLEER. This CDR3 reads CASSLRDRFSVNEQFF. For the CDR3, the DNA is TGCGCCAGCAGCCTCCGGGACAGGTTCAGCGTCAATGAGCAGTTCTTC.

V is TRBV7-9 and J is TRBJ1-5; D is possibly TRBD1 (6 bases). The CDR3 is made up of 14 amino acids. Germline values: CDR1 SEHNR, CDR2 FQNEAQ (reference sequence). The V end was cut by 1 base, the J end by 5 bases, with 9 bases between. The CDR3 here is CASSLEGGDQPQHF. CDR3 nucleotide sequence: TGTGCCAGCAGCTTAGAGGGGGGGGATCAGCCCCAGCATTTT.